Presented here are 8 T cell receptor beta chains from one specimen sequenced in a study of T cell responses to AZD1222 COVID-19 vaccine. Some clones are missing from TCRdb's copy, which holds only in-frame ones; the method was immunoSEQ multiplex PCR. This sample has roughly 150,000 clones, with about nine tenths found just once. This material consisted of peripheral blood, taken 28 days after the second AZD1222 dose. The receptor source for this set is an adult who received the AZD1222 COVID-19 vaccine.

This clone was found a few times. This specimen includes other DNA sequences encoding the same CDR3. The J gene is TRBJ1-1, the V gene TRBV29-1; D remains unclear. The CDR3 length is 10 residues. CDR1 is SQVTM and CDR2 is ANQGSEA in the germline V gene. Trimming left V 7 bases short and J 1 base short, with 4 bases between. The CDR3 DNA reads TGCAGCGCACAGAACACTGAAGCTTTCTTT. Translation gives CSAQNTEAFF.

The chain links TRBV18 to TRBJ2-7, with 8 nucleotides matching TRBD1. The CDR3 is 14 amino acids. V trimming: 5 bases; J trimming: 4 bases; junction bases outside the gene matches: 7. Germline CDR1 reads KGHSH; CDR2 reads LQKENI. The CDR3 protein is CASSAGQARYEQYF. The CDR3 DNA reads as TGTGCCAGCTCAGCGGGACAGGCAAGGTACGAGCAGTACTTC.

The count of this clone is one. The junction departs from the called germline gene at one end, perhaps through a read error. This chain connects TRBV9 to TRBJ2-2; perhaps TRBD1 as D (6 bases). This CDR3 has 15 amino acids. CDR1 and CDR2 (germline): SGDLS, YYNGEE. CDR3 in amino acids: CASTVGPRGTGELFF. The CDR3 DNA follows: TGTGCCAGCACCGTAGGACCCAGGGGAACCGGGGAGCTGTTTTTT.

This chain joins TRBV6-6 and TRBJ1-1; D call uncertain. This CDR3 comprises 14 residues. The V gene's germline CDR1 is MNHNY and CDR2 SVGAGI (reference sequence). V was cut by 4 bases and J by 0 bases, with 9 bases left in between. The CDR3 DNA reads TGTGCCAGCAGTTCCCTCGTCTTGAACACTGAAGCTTTCTTT. It is translated as CASSSLVLNTEAFF.

The chain employs TRBV29-1 and TRBJ1-1; 7 positions agree with TRBD1. CDR1 and CDR2 from the germline V gene are SQVTM and ANQGSEA. The V gene end was trimmed by 3 bases and the J gene end by 0 bases; junction bases not matched to a gene: 7. CDR3 size: 15 residues. Here the CDR3 reads CSVEARGGMNTEAFF. The CDR3, as DNA: TGCAGCGTTGAGGCCAGGGGGGGGATGAACACTGAAGCTTTCTTT.

The V gene is TRBV13, the J gene TRBJ2-7; 9 bases are shared with TRBD1. The CDR3 has 16 amino acids. The ends lost 5 bases at V and 6 bases at J; junction bases unmatched: 14. Looked up from germline, CDR1 is PRHDT and CDR2 is FYEKMQ (reference sequence). CDR3 nucleotide sequence: TGTGCCAGCAGCCAAACAGGGGGCGCATTTTATACCGAGCAGTACTTC. Translation gives CASSQTGGAFYTEQYF. Supplemented by reference TRBV13 and TRBJ2-7, the full variable domain reads AAGVIQSPRHLIKEKRETATLKCYPIPRHDTVYWYQQGPGQDPQFLISFYEKMQSDKGSIPDRFSAQQFSDYHSELNMSSLELGDSALYFCASSQTGGAFYTEQYFGPGTRLTVT.

As DNA, the CDR3 is TGCAGCGGACGGGTTAACATGAACACTGAAGCTTTCTTT. Its protein product is CSGRVNMNTEAFF. The chain joins TRBV29-1 to TRBJ1-1; no clear D. Trimming left V 7 bases short and J 0 bases short, with 12 bases between. The CDR3 is 13 residues long. Germline assignment: CDR1 SQVTM and CDR2 ANQGSEA.

This chain connects TRBV10-3 to TRBJ2-1; D uncertain. CDR1 is ENHRY, CDR2 SYGVKD, per germline. This CDR3 is 14 amino acids long. Trimming removed 2 bases at V and 9 bases at J, with 14 bases between. CDR3 loop: CAISEDPRLSEQFF. CDR3 sequence (DNA): TGTGCCATCAGTGAGGATCCGAGACTCTCTGAGCAGTTCTTC.